This TCR beta chain was sequenced in a study of neoadjuvant anti-PD-1 for oral cavity cancer. Study-wide results and limits: After neoadjuvant nivolumab, PBMC T cell clonality was significantly higher in non-responders than responders.

The data were produced by immunoSEQ multiplex PCR, yet TCRdb's version contains in-frame clones alone and is incomplete. The data contain 6,000 to 10,000 clones, 62% of them seen just once; the ten biggest clones take up roughly 3.2%. Remarks on this clone: What it binds is unknown.

The germline CDR1 and CDR2 sequences are DFQATT and SNEGSKA (reference sequence). The CDR3 sequence is 11 residues long. Trimming took 6 bases from V and 14 from J; bases not matched to a gene: 9. Time point defined: after neoadjuvant nivolumab, at surgical resection. The source was PBMCs, collected after nivolumab (anti-PD-1) treatment. The V call is TRBV20-1, the J call TRBJ2-1, with TRBD1 identical over 8 bases. The sequence derives from a person aged 35-79 years with oral cavity squamous cell carcinoma. The CDR3 region is CSARQGLWEFF. DNA for the CDR3: TGCAGTGCGAGACAGGGGCTCTGGGAGTTCTTC.